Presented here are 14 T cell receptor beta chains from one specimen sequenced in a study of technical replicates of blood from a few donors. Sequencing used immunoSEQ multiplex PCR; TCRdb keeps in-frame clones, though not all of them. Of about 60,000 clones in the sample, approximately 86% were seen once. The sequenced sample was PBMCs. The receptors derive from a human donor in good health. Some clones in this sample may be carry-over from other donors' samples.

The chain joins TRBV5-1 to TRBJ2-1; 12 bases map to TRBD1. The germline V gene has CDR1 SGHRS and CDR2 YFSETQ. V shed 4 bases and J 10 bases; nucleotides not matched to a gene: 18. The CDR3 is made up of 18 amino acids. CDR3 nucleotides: TGCGCCAGCAGCGGAGGGACAGGGGGCCCGGTGGGTGCTACCGAGCAGTTCTTC. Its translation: CASSGGTGGPVGATEQFF.

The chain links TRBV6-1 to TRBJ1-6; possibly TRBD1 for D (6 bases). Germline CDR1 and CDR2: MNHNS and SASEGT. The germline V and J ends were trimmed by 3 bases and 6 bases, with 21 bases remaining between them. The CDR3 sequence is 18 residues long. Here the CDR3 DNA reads TGTGCCAGCAGTGAGAGACTCCCGGCTCGGACAGTTAATTCACCCCTCCACTTT. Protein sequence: CASSERLPARTVNSPLHF.

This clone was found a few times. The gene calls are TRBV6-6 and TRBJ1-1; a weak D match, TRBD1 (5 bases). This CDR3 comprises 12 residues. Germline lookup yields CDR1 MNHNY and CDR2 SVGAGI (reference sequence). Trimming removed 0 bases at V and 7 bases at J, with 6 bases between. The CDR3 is CASSYSTGEAFF. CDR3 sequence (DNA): TGTGCCAGCAGTTACTCTACAGGTGAAGCTTTCTTT.

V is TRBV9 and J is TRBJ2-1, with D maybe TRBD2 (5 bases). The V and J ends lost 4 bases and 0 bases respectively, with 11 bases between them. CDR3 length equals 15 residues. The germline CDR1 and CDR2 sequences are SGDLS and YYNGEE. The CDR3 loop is CASSKDAGSYNEQFF. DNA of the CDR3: TGTGCCAGCAGCAAGGACGCGGGCTCCTACAATGAGCAGTTCTTC.

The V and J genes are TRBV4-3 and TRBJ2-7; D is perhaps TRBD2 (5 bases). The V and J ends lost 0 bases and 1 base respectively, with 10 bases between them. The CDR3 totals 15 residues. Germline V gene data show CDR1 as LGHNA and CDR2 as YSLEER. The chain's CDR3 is CASSQDQGLSYEQYF. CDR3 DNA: TGCGCCAGCAGCCAAGATCAAGGACTTTCCTACGAGCAGTACTTC.

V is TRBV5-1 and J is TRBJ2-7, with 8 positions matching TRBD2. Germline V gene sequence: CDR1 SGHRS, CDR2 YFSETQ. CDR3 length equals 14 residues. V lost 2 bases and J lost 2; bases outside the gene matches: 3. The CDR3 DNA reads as TGCGCCAGCAGCTTCTCGGGACTAGCCTACGAGCAGTACTTC. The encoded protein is CASSFSGLAYEQYF.

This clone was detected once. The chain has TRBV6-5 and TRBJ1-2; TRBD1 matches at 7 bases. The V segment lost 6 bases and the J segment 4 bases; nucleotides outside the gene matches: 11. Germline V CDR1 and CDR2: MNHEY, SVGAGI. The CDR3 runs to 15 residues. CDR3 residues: CASRQGTAFAYGYTF. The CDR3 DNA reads TGTGCCAGCAGACAGGGGACGGCCTTCGCCTATGGCTACACCTTC.

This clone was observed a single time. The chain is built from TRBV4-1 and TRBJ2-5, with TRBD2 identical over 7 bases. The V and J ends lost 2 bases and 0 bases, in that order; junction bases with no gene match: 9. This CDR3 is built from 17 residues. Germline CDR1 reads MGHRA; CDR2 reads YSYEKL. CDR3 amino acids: CASSQRIGGTNQETQYF. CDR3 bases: TGCGCCAGCAGCCAAAGGATTGGCGGGACTAACCAAGAGACCCAGTACTTC.

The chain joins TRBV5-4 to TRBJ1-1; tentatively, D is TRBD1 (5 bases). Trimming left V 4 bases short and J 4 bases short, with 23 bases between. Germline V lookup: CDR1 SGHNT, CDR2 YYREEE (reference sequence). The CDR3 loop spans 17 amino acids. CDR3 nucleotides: TGTGCCAGCAGCCCCCCGGGCCAGGGAGGATTGAGCACTGAAGCTTTCTTT. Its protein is CASSPPGQGGLSTEAFF.

The CDR3 reads CASSQGTSGSFHEQFF. The CDR3 DNA is TGCGCCAGCAGCCAAGGGACTAGCGGGAGTTTCCATGAGCAGTTCTTC. The rearrangement links TRBV4-3 to TRBJ2-1; 13 nucleotides agree with TRBD2. The germline CDR1 and CDR2 sequences are LGHNA and YSLEER. The CDR3 loop spans 16 amino acids. Germline trimming cut 1 base from V and 8 bases from J; bases unmatched to any gene: 5.

The DNA for the CDR3 is TGCGCCAGCAGCCAACGCCGGGACAGGGTTTACTCTTCTGGGGCCAACGTCCTGACTTTC. Protein: CASSQRRDRVYSSGANVLTF. The V and J genes are TRBV4-3 and TRBJ2-6; 9 bases match TRBD1. CDR1 is LGHNA, CDR2 YSLEER, per germline. This CDR3 comprises 20 residues. Trimming took 2 bases from V and 1 from J; bases not matched to a gene: 12.

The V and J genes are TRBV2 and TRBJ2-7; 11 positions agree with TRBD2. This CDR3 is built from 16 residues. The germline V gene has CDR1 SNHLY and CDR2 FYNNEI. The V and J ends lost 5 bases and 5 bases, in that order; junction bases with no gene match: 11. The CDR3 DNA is TGTGCCAGCAGTCAGGGGCTAGCGGGGGGCAGCAACGAGCAGTACTTC. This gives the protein CASSQGLAGGSNEQYF.

The CDR3 sequence: CASSHPGQGASSNQPQHF. Written as DNA, the CDR3 is TGTGCCAGCAGCCACCCGGGACAGGGGGCTTCGAGCAATCAGCCCCAGCATTTT. This chain joins TRBV7-6 and TRBJ1-5, with TRBD1 matching 12 bases. This CDR3 has 18 residues. From germline, CDR1 is SGHVS and CDR2 FNYEAQ. After removal of 5 bases from V and 1 base from J, the junction contained 9 bases not matched to a gene.

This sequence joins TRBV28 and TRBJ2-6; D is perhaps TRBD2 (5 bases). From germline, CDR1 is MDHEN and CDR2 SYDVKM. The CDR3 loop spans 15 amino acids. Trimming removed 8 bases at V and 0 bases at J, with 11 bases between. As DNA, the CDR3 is TGTGCCAGCGGGAGACGGCTCTCTGGGGCCAACGTCCTGACTTTC. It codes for CASGRRLSGANVLTF.